These T cell receptor beta chains were read from a single sample in a study of T cell repertoires in cytomegalovirus infection. One entry per CDR3 protein results from TCRdb running MiXCR on the reads. The sample records tens of thousands of distinct CDR3 sequences, more than 20% being singletons. The antigens of these receptors remain unknown. Here the sequenced sample was CD8+ T cells from cultured PBMCs, taken from culture after CMV antigen stimulation. The receptors here all came from a human donor in good health (CMV status not recorded). Some clones in this sample may be carry-over from other donors' samples. Both conserved end residues are part of each CDR3. D genes are given only for firm matches. Clone sizes are given selectively: once, few, many, or a class where the clone is expanded.

clone size,V gene,J gene,D gene,CDR3 DNA,CDR3 protein
.,TRBV12-3/TRBV12-4,TRBJ1-1,TRBD1,TGTGCCAGCACTCTGACAGGGGGCTTCACTGAAGCTTTCTTT,CASTLTGGFTEAFF
.,TRBV7-9,TRBJ2-7,TRBD2,TGTGCCAGCAGCTGGGGACTAGGTTTGGACGAGCAGTACTTC,CASSWGLGLDEQYF
.,TRBV27,TRBJ1-1,.,TGTGCCAGCGGAACCACAGTGAACACTGAAGCTTTCTTT,CASGTTVNTEAFF
.,TRBV7-6,TRBJ2-2,.,TGTGCCAGCAGCTCCTCTGACGGGGGGAACACCGGGGAGCTGTTTTTT,CASSSSDGGNTGELFF
few,TRBV24-1,TRBJ2-1,TRBD1,TGTGCCACCAGTGATTTCGGGACAGGAAAACCGAATGAGCAGTTCTTC,CATSDFGTGKPNEQFF
few,TRBV7-9,TRBJ2-3,TRBD1,TGTGCCAGCAGCTTCGACAGGGGGGCCGGGATAGATACGCAGTATTTT,CASSFDRGAGIDTQYF
few,TRBV6-6,TRBJ1-2,.,TGTGCCAGCGGCGAGCTAGTTACAGGCTCCTATGGCTACACCTTC,CASGELVTGSYGYTF
.,TRBV5-6,TRBJ2-7,TRBD1,TGTGCCAGCAGCTTGGTGTACAGGGGCTACGAGCAGTACTTC,CASSLVYRGYEQYF
many,TRBV4-1,TRBJ1-5,.,TGCGCCAGCAGCCAAGAGGAGGCCAGGGAGAATCAGCCCCAGCATTTT,CASSQEEARENQPQHF
many,TRBV7-9,TRBJ1-1,.,TGTGCCAGCAGCCTCCAAGGAGGAGGGGGGAACACTGAAGCTTTCTTT,CASSLQGGGGNTEAFF
.,TRBV7-8,TRBJ2-5,.,TGTGCCAGCAGTCAGGGCGGGGAGGTGGGGGAGACCCAGTACTTC,CASSQGGEVGETQYF
.,TRBV15,TRBJ2-3,TRBD2,TGTGCCACCAACACATATCCGGGACTAGCGGGGGGTTCAGATACGCAGTATTTT,CATNTYPGLAGGSDTQYF
many,TRBV7-2,TRBJ2-3,.,TGTGCCAGCAGCTTAGTATTTCCGAGCACAGATACGCAGTATTTT,CASSLVFPSTDTQYF
many,TRBV5-6,TRBJ1-1,.,TGTGCCAGCAGCTTGGTGAACACTGAAGCTTTCTTT,CASSLVNTEAFF
few,TRBV18,TRBJ1-1,TRBD1,TGTGCCAGCTCTCCCGGGACAGTTCGGGGTGAAGCTTTCTTT,CASSPGTVRGEAFF
few,TRBV2,TRBJ1-5,.,TGTGCCAGCAGTGAAGGGGTTAAGGGTGATCAGCCCCAGCATTTT,CASSEGVKGDQPQHF
many,TRBV6-4,TRBJ2-2,.,TGTGCCAGCAGTGTAAACAGGAACACCGGGGAGCTGTTTTTT,CASSVNRNTGELFF
.,TRBV12-3/TRBV12-4,TRBJ1-2,TRBD1,TGTGCCAGCAGCCCCCCAGGGGGCGCGTATGGCTACACCTTC,CASSPPGGAYGYTF
many,TRBV7-8,TRBJ2-7,.,TGTGCCAGCAGCTTAGCGGGGGATTACGAGCAGTACTTC,CASSLAGDYEQYF
many,TRBV7-3,TRBJ2-5,.,TGTGCCAGCAGCTCGACGGGGACTGGGGAGACCCAGTACTTC,CASSSTGTGETQYF
.,TRBV12-3/TRBV12-4,TRBJ2-7,.,TGTGTCAGCACCGGGACCTTGGAGTCGGACGAGCAGTACTTC,CVSTGTLESDEQYF
many,TRBV4-2,TRBJ1-2,TRBD1,TGTGCCAGCAGCCAAGAGTCGCAGGGGGGATTCTATGGCTACACCTTC,CASSQESQGGFYGYTF
many,TRBV25-1,TRBJ2-3,TRBD1,TGTGCCAGCAGTGATGGGACAGGGACAGATACGCAGTATTTT,CASSDGTGTDTQYF